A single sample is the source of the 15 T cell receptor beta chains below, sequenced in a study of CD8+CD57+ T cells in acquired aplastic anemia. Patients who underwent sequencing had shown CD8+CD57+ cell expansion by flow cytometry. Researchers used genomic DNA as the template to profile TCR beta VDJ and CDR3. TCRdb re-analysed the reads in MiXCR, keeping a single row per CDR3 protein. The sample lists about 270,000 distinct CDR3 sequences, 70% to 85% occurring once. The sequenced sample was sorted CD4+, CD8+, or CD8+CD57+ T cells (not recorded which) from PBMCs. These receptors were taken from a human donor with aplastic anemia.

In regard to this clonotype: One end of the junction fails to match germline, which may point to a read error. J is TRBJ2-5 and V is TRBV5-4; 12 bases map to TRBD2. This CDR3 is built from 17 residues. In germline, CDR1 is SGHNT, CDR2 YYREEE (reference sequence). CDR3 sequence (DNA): TGTGCCAACAGCTTTACTAGCGCTAGCGGGAGGGATGAGACCCAGTACTTC. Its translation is CANSFTSASGRDETQYF.

This chain's CDR3 is CASSLEFYGKYF. CDR3 in DNA: TGCGCCAGCAGCTTGGAATTCTACGGGAAGTATTTT. This chain uses TRBV5-1 with TRBJ2-3; a possible D gene is TRBD2 (5 bases). CDR1 is SGHRS, CDR2 YFSETQ, per germline. The CDR3 has 12 amino acids. Trimming stripped 0 bases from V and 13 bases from J, with 12 bases between. Looking up the rest from reference TRBV5-1 and TRBJ2-3 gives the full variable domain: KAGVTQTPRYLIKTRGQQVTLSCSPISGHRSVSWYQQTPGQGLQFLFEYFSETQRNKGNFPGRFSGRQFSNSRSEMNVSTLELGDSALYLCASSLEFYGKYFGPGTRLTVL.

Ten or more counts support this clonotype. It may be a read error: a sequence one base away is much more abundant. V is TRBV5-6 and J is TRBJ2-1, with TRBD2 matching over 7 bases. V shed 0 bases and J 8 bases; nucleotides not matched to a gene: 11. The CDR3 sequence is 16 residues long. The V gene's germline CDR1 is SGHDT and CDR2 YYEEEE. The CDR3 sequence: CASSLERDGGSDEQFF. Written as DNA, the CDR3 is TGTGCCAGCAGCTTGGAGAGGGACGGGGGGAGCGATGAGCAGTTCTTC. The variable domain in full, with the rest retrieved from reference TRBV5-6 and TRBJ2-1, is DAGVTQSPTHLIKTRGQQVTLRCSPKSGHDTVSWYQQALGQGPQFIFQYYEEEERQRGNFPDRFSGHQFPNYSSELNVNALLLGDSALYLCASSLERDGGSDEQFFGPGTRLTVL.

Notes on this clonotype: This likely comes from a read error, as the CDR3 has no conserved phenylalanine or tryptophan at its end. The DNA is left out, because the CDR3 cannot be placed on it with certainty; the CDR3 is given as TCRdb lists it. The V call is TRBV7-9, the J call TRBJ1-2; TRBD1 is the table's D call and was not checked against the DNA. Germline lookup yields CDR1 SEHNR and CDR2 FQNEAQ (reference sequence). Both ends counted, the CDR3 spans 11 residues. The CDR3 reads CASSLLGEHDS.

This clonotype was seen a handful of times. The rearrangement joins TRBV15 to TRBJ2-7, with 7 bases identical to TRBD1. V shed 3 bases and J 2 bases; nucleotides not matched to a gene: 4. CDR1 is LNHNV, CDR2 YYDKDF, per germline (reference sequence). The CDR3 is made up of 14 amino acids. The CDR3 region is CATSREQGTYEQYF. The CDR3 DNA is TGTGCCACCAGCAGGGAACAGGGGACCTACGAGCAGTACTTC. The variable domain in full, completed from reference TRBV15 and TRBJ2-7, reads DAMVIQNPRYQVTQFGKPVTLSCSQTLNHNVMYWYQQKSSQAPKLLFHYYDKDFNNEADTPDNFQSRRPNTSFCFLDIRSPGLGDTAMYLCATSREQGTYEQYFGPGTRLTVT.

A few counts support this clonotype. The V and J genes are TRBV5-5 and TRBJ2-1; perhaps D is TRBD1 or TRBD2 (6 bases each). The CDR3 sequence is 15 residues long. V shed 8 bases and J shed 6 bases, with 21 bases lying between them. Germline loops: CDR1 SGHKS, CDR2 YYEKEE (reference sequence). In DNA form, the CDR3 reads TGTGCCAGTAGTGGGACGGGGGCCTCTTCCAATGAGCAGTTCTTC. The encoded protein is CASSGTGASSNEQFF.

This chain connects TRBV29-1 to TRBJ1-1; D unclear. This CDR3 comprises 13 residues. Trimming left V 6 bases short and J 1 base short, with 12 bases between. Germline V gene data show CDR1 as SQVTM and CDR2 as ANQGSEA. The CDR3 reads CSVDEGANTEAFF. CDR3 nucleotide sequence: TGCAGCGTGGACGAGGGAGCGAACACTGAAGCTTTCTTT.

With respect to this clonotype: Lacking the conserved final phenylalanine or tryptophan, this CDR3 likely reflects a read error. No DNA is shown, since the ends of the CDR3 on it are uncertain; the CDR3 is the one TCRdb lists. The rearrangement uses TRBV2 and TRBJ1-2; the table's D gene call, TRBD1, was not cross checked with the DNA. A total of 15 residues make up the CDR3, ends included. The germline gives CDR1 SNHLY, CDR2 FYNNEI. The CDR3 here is CASSERGIHEQFFAP.

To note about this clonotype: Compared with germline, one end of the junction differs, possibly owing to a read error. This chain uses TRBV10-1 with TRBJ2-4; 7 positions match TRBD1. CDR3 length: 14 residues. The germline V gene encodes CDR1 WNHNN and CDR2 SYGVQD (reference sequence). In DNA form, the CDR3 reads TGTGCCAGCAGCTTAGCGAGAGGGGGCGCTAAGCAGTACTTC. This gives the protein CASSLARGGAKQYF.

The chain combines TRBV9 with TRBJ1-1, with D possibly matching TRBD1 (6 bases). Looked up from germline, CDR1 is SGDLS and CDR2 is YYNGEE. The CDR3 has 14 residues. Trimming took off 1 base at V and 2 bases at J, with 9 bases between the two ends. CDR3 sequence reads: CASSVTTGNTEAFF. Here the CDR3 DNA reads TGTGCCAGCAGCGTAACGACAGGAAACACTGAAGCTTTCTTT.

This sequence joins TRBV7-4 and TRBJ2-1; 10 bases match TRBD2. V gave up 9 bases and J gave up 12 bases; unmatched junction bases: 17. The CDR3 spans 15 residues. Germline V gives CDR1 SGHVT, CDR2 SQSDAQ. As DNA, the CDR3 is TGTGCCAGTAGTGTAGCGGGGGGATCCTACAAGGCGCAGTTCTTC. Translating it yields CASSVAGGSYKAQFF.

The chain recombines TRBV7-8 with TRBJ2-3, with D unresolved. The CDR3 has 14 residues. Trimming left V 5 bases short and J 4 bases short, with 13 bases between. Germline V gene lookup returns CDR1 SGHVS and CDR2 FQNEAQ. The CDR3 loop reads CASSPVGSPDTQYF. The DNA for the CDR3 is TGTGCCAGCAGCCCAGTGGGTAGCCCAGATACGCAGTATTTT.

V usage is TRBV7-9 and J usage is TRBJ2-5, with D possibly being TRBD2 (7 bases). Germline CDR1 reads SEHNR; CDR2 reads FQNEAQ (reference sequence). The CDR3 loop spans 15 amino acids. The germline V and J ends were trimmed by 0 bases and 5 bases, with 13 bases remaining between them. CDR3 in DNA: TGTGCCAGCAGCTTAGCGGGGGGGCGGTTCGAGACCCAGTACTTC. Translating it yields CASSLAGGRFETQYF.

The CDR3 DNA follows: TGTGCCAGCAGCTTTCATCCAGATCCCACAGCCCTTTCCTACGAGCAGTACGTC. Translation gives CASSFHPDPTALSYEQYV. The chain employs TRBV7-8 and TRBJ2-7, with unresolved D. CDR1 SGHVS and CDR2 FQNEAQ come from the germline V gene. V was cut by 3 bases and J by 1 base, with 22 bases left in between. The CDR3 consists of 18 residues.

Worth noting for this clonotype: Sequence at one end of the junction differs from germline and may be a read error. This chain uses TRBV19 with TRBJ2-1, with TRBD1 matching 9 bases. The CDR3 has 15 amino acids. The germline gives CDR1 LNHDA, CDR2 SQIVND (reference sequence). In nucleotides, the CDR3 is TGTGCCACTAGTATAGCTAGACAGGGGGGGAATGAGCAGTTCTTC. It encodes CATSIARQGGNEQFF.